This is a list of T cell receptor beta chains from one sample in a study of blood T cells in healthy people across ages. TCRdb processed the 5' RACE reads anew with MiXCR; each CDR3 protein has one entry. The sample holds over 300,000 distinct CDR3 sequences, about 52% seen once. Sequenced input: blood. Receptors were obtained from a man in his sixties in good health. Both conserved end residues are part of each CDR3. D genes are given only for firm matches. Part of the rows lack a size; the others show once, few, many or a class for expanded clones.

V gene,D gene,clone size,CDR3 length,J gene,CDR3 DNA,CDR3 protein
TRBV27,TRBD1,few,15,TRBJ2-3,TGTGCCAGCAGATCCGGACAGGGGGGCACAGATACGCAGTATTTT,CASRSGQGGTDTQYF
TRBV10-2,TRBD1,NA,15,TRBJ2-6,TGCGCCAGCGGTGAGACAGGGACCCGGGCCAACGTCCTGACTTTC,CASGETGTRANVLTF
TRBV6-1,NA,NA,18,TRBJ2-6,TGTGCCAGCAGCCTACTATATCGTTCCAACTCTGGGGCCAACGTCCTGACTTTC,CASSLLYRSNSGANVLTF
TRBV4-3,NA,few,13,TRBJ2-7,TGCGCCAGCAGCCAGCTGATAGGCTACGAGCAGTACTTC,CASSQLIGYEQYF
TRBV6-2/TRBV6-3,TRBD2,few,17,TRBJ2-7,TGTGCCAGCAGCTCAAAGGGAAGGCTAGCGGGAATTTACGAGCAGTACTTC,CASSSKGRLAGIYEQYF
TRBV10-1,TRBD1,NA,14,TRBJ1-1,TGCGCCAGCAGTGAGCTAACAGGGGACACTGAAGCTTTCTTT,CASSELTGDTEAFF
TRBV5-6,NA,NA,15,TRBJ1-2,TGTGCCAGCAGCTTTGGTGTTCCGGGAGAGAGTGGCTACACCTTC,CASSFGVPGESGYTF
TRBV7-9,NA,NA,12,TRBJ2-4,TGTGCCAGCAGCCATTACAGGAACATTCAGTACTTC,CASSHYRNIQYF
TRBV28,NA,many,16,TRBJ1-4,TGTGCCAGCAGTTTTGCCGGGGCGGGAGGGAGTGAAAAACTGTTTTTT,CASSFAGAGGSEKLFF
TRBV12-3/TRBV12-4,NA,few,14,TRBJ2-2,TGTGCCAGCAGACCACAGGGCACCACCGGGGAGCTGTTTTTT,CASRPQGTTGELFF
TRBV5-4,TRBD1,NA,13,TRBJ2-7,TGTGCCAGCAGCGTCAGACAGGGACCCGAGCAGTACTTC,CASSVRQGPEQYF
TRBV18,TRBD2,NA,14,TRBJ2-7,TGTGCCAGCTCACCAGGGACTAGCTCCTACGAGCAGTACTTC,CASSPGTSSYEQYF